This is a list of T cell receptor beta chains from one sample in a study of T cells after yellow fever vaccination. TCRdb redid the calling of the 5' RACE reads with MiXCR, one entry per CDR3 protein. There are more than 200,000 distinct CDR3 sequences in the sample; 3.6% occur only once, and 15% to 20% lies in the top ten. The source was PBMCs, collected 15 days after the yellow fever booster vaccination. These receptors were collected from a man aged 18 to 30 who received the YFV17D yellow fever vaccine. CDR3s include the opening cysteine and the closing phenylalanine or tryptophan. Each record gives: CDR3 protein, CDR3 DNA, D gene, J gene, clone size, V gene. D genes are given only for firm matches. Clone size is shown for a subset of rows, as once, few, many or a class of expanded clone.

CDR3 protein: CASSHKGQGNPEAFF; CDR3 DNA: TGTGCCAGCAGCCACAAAGGCCAGGGCAACCCTGAAGCTTTCTTT; D gene: NA; J gene: TRBJ1-1; clone size: many; V gene: TRBV4-2
CDR3 protein: CSKTSGGANEQFF; CDR3 DNA: TGCAGTAAGACTAGCGGGGGGGCCAATGAGCAGTTCTTC; D gene: TRBD2; J gene: TRBJ2-1; clone size: NA; V gene: TRBV20-1
CDR3 protein: CASSFSHPRGTDTQYF; CDR3 DNA: TGTGCCAGCAGTTTCTCACACCCTCGGGGCACAGATACGCAGTATTTT; D gene: NA; J gene: TRBJ2-3; clone size: many; V gene: TRBV28
CDR3 protein: CASSQDTTGVGTEAFF; CDR3 DNA: TGTGCCAGCAGCCAAGATACTACAGGGGTTGGAACTGAAGCTTTCTTT; D gene: TRBD1; J gene: TRBJ1-1; clone size: many; V gene: TRBV4-2
CDR3 protein: CASSQDGAHWTF; CDR3 DNA: TGCGCCAGCAGCCAAGATGGGGCCCACTGGACCTTC; D gene: NA; J gene: TRBJ1-2; clone size: many; V gene: TRBV4-3
CDR3 protein: CASSLSPGSQETQYF; CDR3 DNA: TGTGCCAGCAGCCTTTCTCCCGGCAGCCAAGAGACCCAGTACTTC; D gene: NA; J gene: TRBJ2-5; clone size: many; V gene: TRBV4-2
CDR3 protein: CASSLVLGAEQYF; CDR3 DNA: TGTGCCAGCAGCTTAGTACTTGGGGCCGAGCAGTACTTC; D gene: NA; J gene: TRBJ2-7; clone size: many; V gene: TRBV7-8
CDR3 protein: CASSQDGAGGETQYF; CDR3 DNA: TGCGCCAGCAGCCAAGACGGAGCAGGGGGAGAGACCCAGTACTTC; D gene: TRBD1; J gene: TRBJ2-5; clone size: many; V gene: TRBV4-3
CDR3 protein: CASSEGWGSPLHF; CDR3 DNA: TGTGCCAGCAGTGAGGGGTGGGGATCACCCCTCCACTTT; D gene: NA; J gene: TRBJ1-6; clone size: many; V gene: TRBV7-3
CDR3 protein: CASSPGLVPYGYTF; CDR3 DNA: TGTGCCAGCAGCCCAGGGTTGGTCCCCTATGGCTACACCTTC; D gene: NA; J gene: TRBJ1-2; clone size: many; V gene: TRBV12-3/TRBV12-4
CDR3 protein: CASSAATGGRFTDTQYF; CDR3 DNA: TGCGCCAGCAGCGCTGCCACGGGGGGCCGATTCACAGATACGCAGTATTTT; D gene: NA; J gene: TRBJ2-3; clone size: many; V gene: TRBV5-1
CDR3 protein: CSVAGTGETQYF; CDR3 DNA: TGCAGCGTTGCCGGGACCGGAGAGACCCAGTACTTC; D gene: NA; J gene: TRBJ2-5; clone size: many; V gene: TRBV29-1
CDR3 protein: CSAPPGGSANTEAFF; CDR3 DNA: TGCAGTGCTCCACCGGGCGGGTCGGCGAACACTGAAGCTTTCTTT; D gene: NA; J gene: TRBJ1-1; clone size: NA; V gene: TRBV20-1
CDR3 protein: CASSQARKEGAGNTIYF; CDR3 DNA: TGCGCCAGCAGCCAAGCGCGGAAAGAAGGGGCTGGAAACACCATATATTTT; D gene: NA; J gene: TRBJ1-3; clone size: many; V gene: TRBV4-1
CDR3 protein: CASSYNGPTAASSGNTIYF; CDR3 DNA: TGTGCCAGCAGTTACAACGGACCCACGGCTGCTAGCTCTGGAAACACCATATATTTT; D gene: NA; J gene: TRBJ1-3; clone size: many; V gene: TRBV6-5
CDR3 protein: CASSLGDEQETQYF; CDR3 DNA: TGTGCCAGCAGTTTAGGGGATGAACAAGAGACCCAGTACTTC; D gene: NA; J gene: TRBJ2-5; clone size: many; V gene: TRBV12-3/TRBV12-4
CDR3 protein: CASRETTRSQLQETQYF; CDR3 DNA: TGTGCCAGCAGGGAGACTACACGCAGTCAGTTACAAGAGACCCAGTACTTC; D gene: NA; J gene: TRBJ2-5; clone size: many; V gene: TRBV6-2/TRBV6-3
CDR3 protein: CASSPAGGGRWEQYF; CDR3 DNA: TGTGCCAGCTCACCAGCCGGCGGGGGGCGGTGGGAGCAGTACTTC; D gene: TRBD2; J gene: TRBJ2-7; clone size: NA; V gene: TRBV18
CDR3 protein: CSSLLAGDNNEQFF; CDR3 DNA: TGCAGTTCACTCCTAGCGGGGGATAACAATGAGCAGTTCTTC; D gene: TRBD2; J gene: TRBJ2-1; clone size: many; V gene: TRBV20-1
CDR3 protein: CASGTGKGEAFF; CDR3 DNA: TGCGCCAGCGGAACAGGGAAGGGAGAAGCTTTCTTT; D gene: NA; J gene: TRBJ1-1; clone size: few; V gene: TRBV23-1
CDR3 protein: CASRFRGVGSEAFF; CDR3 DNA: TGTGCCAGCAGGTTCAGGGGAGTCGGTTCTGAAGCTTTCTTT; D gene: NA; J gene: TRBJ1-1; clone size: many; V gene: TRBV12-3/TRBV12-4
CDR3 protein: CASSQGYQSSGNTIYF; CDR3 DNA: TGCGCCAGCAGCCAAGGGTACCAGTCCTCTGGAAACACCATATATTTT; D gene: NA; J gene: TRBJ1-3; clone size: many; V gene: TRBV4-3
CDR3 protein: CASSFWGNEQFF; CDR3 DNA: TGTGCCAGCAGCTTTTGGGGCAATGAGCAGTTCTTC; D gene: NA; J gene: TRBJ2-1; clone size: many; V gene: TRBV7-2
CDR3 protein: CASSLEGVNTEAFF; CDR3 DNA: TGCGCCAGCAGCTTGGAAGGGGTGAACACTGAAGCTTTCTTT; D gene: NA; J gene: TRBJ1-1; clone size: many; V gene: TRBV5-1